The TCR beta chain under discussion was sequenced for a study of blood T cell repertoires in COVID-19. Study at large: Acute and convalescent COVID-19 samples came from the United States, Italy and Spain.

This CDR3 comprises 16 residues. V was cut by 6 bases and J by 5 bases, with 22 bases left in between. CDR1 and CDR2 from the germline V gene are MNHEY and SMNVEV (reference sequence). The protocol was immunoSEQ multiplex PCR, while the TCRdb copy is restricted to in-frame clones and leaves out a portion. This sample has 200,000 to 250,000 clones, with 70% to 90% found just once. The sample consisted of PBMCs or T cells enriched from blood (not recorded which). This clonotype was sampled from a man aged 35 to 55 who had recovered from COVID-19. The chain carries TRBV27 and TRBJ2-5, with D perhaps matching TRBD2 (5 bases). The CDR3: CASSPWSERVTETQYF. The CDR3 nucleotides are TGTGCCAGCAGCCCCTGGAGCGAGAGGGTTACGGAGACCCAGTACTTC.